These 19 T cell receptor beta chains came from one sample sequenced in a study of cytomegalovirus exposure and HLA in healthy donors. Assay: immunoSEQ multiplex PCR; the TCRdb copy retains only in-frame clones and omits some. The sample consists of about 170,000 clones, approximately 86% of them appearing once. Sequenced material: PBMCs. The origin of the receptors is a man between 18 and 29 years old in good health and CMV-seropositive.

J is TRBJ1-1 and V is TRBV9; D might be TRBD1 (5 bases). This CDR3 has 14 residues. The V gene lost 0 bases and the J gene lost 5 bases, with 11 bases spanning the gap. Germline CDR1 SGDLS, CDR2 YYNGEE. In nucleotides, the CDR3 is TGTGCCAGCAGCGTAGGGGGAGGGGAGACTGAAGCTTTCTTT. Translation gives CASSVGGGETEAFF.

This clone was seen once. Here the CDR3 reads CASTRTGRFPGYTF. The CDR3 bases are TGTGCCAGCACCAGGACAGGGAGGTTCCCTGGCTACACCTTC. The chain couples TRBV6-1 to TRBJ1-2, with TRBD1 matching 8 bases. CDR3 length: 14 amino acids. Germline CDR1 MNHNS, CDR2 SASEGT. Germline trimming cut 7 bases from V and 7 bases from J; bases unmatched to any gene: 11.

J is TRBJ1-2 and V is TRBV4-3, with TRBD1 matching 9 bases. Trimming took 4 bases from V and 8 from J; bases not matched to a gene: 8. Germline values: CDR1 LGHNA, CDR2 YSLEER. The length of the CDR3 is 14 residues. The CDR3: CASSRAGTGWGYTF. The DNA for the CDR3 is TGCGCCAGCAGCCGGGCCGGGACAGGGTGGGGCTACACCTTC.

The rearrangement links TRBV19 to TRBJ2-3; 15 bases are shared with TRBD2. This CDR3 has 17 residues. V trimming: 3 bases; J trimming: 5 bases; junction bases outside the gene matches: 6. Germline values: CDR1 LNHDA, CDR2 SQIVND (reference sequence). The CDR3 is CASSILGLAGGGDTQYF. The CDR3 nucleotides are TGTGCCAGTAGTATCCTGGGACTAGCGGGGGGAGGAGATACGCAGTATTTT.

The genes are TRBV4-3 and TRBJ1-4, with a possible D match to TRBD1 (5 bases). The V gene lost 0 bases and the J gene lost 5 bases, with 13 bases spanning the gap. Germline V gives CDR1 LGHNA, CDR2 YSLEER. CDR3 length: 16 residues. The CDR3 DNA reads TGCGCCAGCAGCCAAGATCGCGGACGGACAAATGAAAAACTGTTTTTT. Amino acid sequence: CASSQDRGRTNEKLFF.

The chain carries TRBV29-1 and TRBJ1-2; D not certain. Trimming removed 5 bases from V and 8 bases from J, with 21 bases in between. Germline V lookup: CDR1 SQVTM, CDR2 ANQGSEA. The CDR3 extends over 14 amino acids. This CDR3 reads CSVPRVAPWEGYTF. CDR3 nucleotide sequence: TGCAGCGTTCCGAGGGTGGCCCCCTGGGAGGGCTACACCTTC.

The J gene is TRBJ1-3, the V gene TRBV5-6; D ambiguous. V lost 5 bases, J lost 0 bases, and 6 bases lay in between. CDR1 is SGHDT and CDR2 is YYEEEE in the germline V gene. This CDR3 contains 13 residues. The CDR3, as DNA: TGTGCCAGCAGGCTGAGCTCTGGAAACACCATATATTTT. Amino acid sequence: CASRLSSGNTIYF.

This clone was counted a few times. This sequence joins TRBV9 and TRBJ2-3; D uncertain. Germline V CDR1 and CDR2: SGDLS, YYNGEE. The CDR3 is 14 residues long. Trimming stripped 2 bases from V and 5 bases from J, with 12 bases between. Here the CDR3 DNA reads TGTGCCAGCAGCGTCGACGGAGTCGGAGATACGCAGTATTTT. Translated: CASSVDGVGDTQYF.

The chain recombines TRBV4-3 with TRBJ1-2; D might be TRBD1 (6 bases). Trimming removed 4 bases from V and 0 bases from J, with 12 bases in between. Germline assignment: CDR1 LGHNA and CDR2 YSLEER. CDR3 size: 15 residues. CDR3 coding DNA: TGCGCCAGCAGCCGAAACAGGGAAACTAACTATGGCTACACCTTC. Protein product: CASSRNRETNYGYTF.

This sequence joins TRBV9 and TRBJ1-2; D gene unclear. The CDR3 covers 16 residues. The V gene lost 4 bases and the J gene lost 8 bases, with 24 bases spanning the gap. In germline, CDR1 is SGDLS, CDR2 YYNGEE. The CDR3 loop is CASSPGRAENAGGYTF. The CDR3 nucleotides read TGTGCCAGCAGCCCCGGGAGGGCCGAGAATGCGGGGGGCTACACCTTC.

The chain couples TRBV7-4 to TRBJ1-5; 7 bases match TRBD1. The trim removed 3 bases at V and 7 bases at J, leaving 3 bases unmatched. Germline lookup yields CDR1 SGHVT and CDR2 SQSDAQ. The CDR3 is 13 amino acids. The CDR3 reads CASSFGTAQPQHF. The CDR3 DNA reads as TGTGCCAGCAGCTTTGGGACAGCCCAGCCCCAGCATTTT.

The gene calls are TRBV9 and TRBJ2-3; 8 positions agree with TRBD2. CDR3 length: 15 residues. The V segment lost 0 bases and the J segment 2 bases; nucleotides outside the gene matches: 2. Germline assignment: CDR1 SGDLS and CDR2 YYNGEE. CDR3 loop: CASSVAGGATDTQYF. CDR3 nucleotide sequence: TGTGCCAGCAGCGTAGCGGGGGGGGCCACAGATACGCAGTATTTT.

Only one count was recorded for this clone. The rearrangement links TRBV6-5 to TRBJ1-6, with unresolved D. Trimming pared 6 bases from V and 6 bases from J, leaving 9 bases between. From germline, CDR1 is MNHEY and CDR2 SVGAGI. The CDR3 runs 13 residues. The CDR3 DNA follows: TGTGCCAGCAGGGGGAGTGCTAATTCACCCCTCCACTTT. This gives the protein CASRGSANSPLHF.

This clone appeared a single time. The CDR3 spells CASRGDRWGGEAFF. In DNA, the CDR3 is TGTGCCAGCAGGGGGGACAGGTGGGGGGGTGAAGCTTTCTTT. The gene calls are TRBV6-5 and TRBJ1-1; 8 bases fit TRBD1. The CDR3 length is 14 residues. V lost 6 bases, J lost 7 bases, and 10 bases stayed unmatched. Germline V gives CDR1 MNHEY, CDR2 SVGAGI.

The chain has TRBV15 and TRBJ2-1, with 10 bases lining up with TRBD2. Germline-derived CDR1 and CDR2 are LNHNV and YYDKDF (reference sequence). This CDR3 is built from 16 residues. The ends lost 5 bases at V and 7 bases at J; junction bases unmatched: 11. The CDR3 loop reads CATSPQGLAGANEQFF. CDR3 nucleotide sequence: TGTGCCACCAGCCCCCAGGGGCTAGCGGGAGCGAATGAGCAGTTCTTC.

The rearrangement uses TRBV4-3 and TRBJ2-5, with TRBD2 matching 10 bases. The CDR3 loop spans 17 amino acids. The V gene's germline CDR1 is LGHNA and CDR2 YSLEER. J was trimmed by 5 bases and V by 1 base; bases with no gene match: 10. CDR3 sequence (DNA): TGCGCCAGCAGCCAAGGACGTACAGCGGGGGGGCTCGAGACCCAGTACTTC. It is translated as CASSQGRTAGGLETQYF.

The chain combines TRBV19 with TRBJ2-7, with D possibly TRBD1 on 5 matching bases. The CDR3 covers 13 residues. The ends were cut back, 2 bases at V and 0 bases at J, with 5 bases in the middle. CDR1 and CDR2 (germline): LNHDA, SQIVND (reference sequence). The chain's CDR3 is CASSIQGSYEQYF. The CDR3 bases are TGTGCCAGTAGTATACAGGGCTCCTACGAGCAGTACTTC.

V is TRBV5-6 and J is TRBJ1-2; 8 bases agree with TRBD1. CDR3 size: 14 residues. V lost 2 bases to trimming and J lost 4 bases; unmatched junction nucleotides: 4. Germline lookup yields CDR1 SGHDT and CDR2 YYEEEE. As DNA, the CDR3 is TGTGCCAGCAGCTTAGGGACAGGCGGCTATGGCTACACCTTC. Its translation is CASSLGTGGYGYTF.

This clone was seen just once. The chain employs TRBV6-1 and TRBJ2-7; 9 bases align to TRBD2. Germline V CDR1 and CDR2: MNHNS, SASEGT. The J segment lost 6 bases and the V segment lost 0 bases, leaving 9 bases of the junction unmatched. The CDR3 extends over 16 amino acids. The CDR3 region has the DNA TGTGCCAGCAGTGAAGCGGAGGGTAGCGGGAGTCGCGAGCAGTACTTC. Translating it yields CASSEAEGSGSREQYF.